This TCR beta chain was retrieved from a study of cytomegalovirus exposure and HLA in healthy donors. Across the study: The roughly 120 validation repertoires matched the roughly 670 first-cohort repertoires in platform, a later analysis reported. Whole-study findings and limits: The study designated some 180 TCR beta chains cytomegalovirus-associated. Rare sequences made up most TCRs, while some public TCRs were found in many donors.

This clone came up a few times. Its antigen is not identified. CDR3 length: 11 residues. V dropped 3 bases and J dropped 4 bases, with 6 bases sitting between them. CDR1 and CDR2 from the germline V gene are DFQATT and SNEGSKA (reference sequence). Libraries were prepared by immunoSEQ multiplex PCR; TCRdb keeps only in-frame clonotypes and omits some of them. The sample lists 200,000 to 250,000 clones, about 90% occurring once. Sequencing was performed on PBMCs. This TCR derives from a man aged 18 to 29 in good health and CMV-seropositive. This sequence joins TRBV20-1 and TRBJ1-2; D is uncertain. CDR3 protein: CSASLIYGYTF. CDR3 DNA: TGCAGTGCTAGCCTTATCTATGGCTACACCTTC.